Listed below are T cell receptor beta chains from one sample, sequenced in a study of T cell changes during pregnancy in multiple sclerosis. The assay was immunoSEQ multiplex PCR, and TCRdb's table has in-frame clones only and misses some. The sample lists over 30,000 clones; around 90% were seen once. Source: CD4+ T cells from peripheral blood mononuclear cells, taken in the second trimester of pregnancy. All receptors derive from a female donor in good health, enrolled as a control in a pregnancy study. CDR3s include the opening cysteine and the closing phenylalanine or tryptophan. Each record gives: J gene, D gene, clone size, V gene, CDR3 DNA, CDR3 protein. The D gene is left open where the match is weak. Clone size is shown for a subset of rows, as once, few, many or a class of expanded clone.

J: TRBJ2-2; D: TRBD2; size: few; V: TRBV7-2; DNA: TGTGCCAGCAGCCCGGAGCGGGGTCAAACCGCCGGGGAGCTGTTTTTT; CDR3: CASSPERGQTAGELFF
J: TRBJ1-1; D: .; size: .; V: TRBV4-1; DNA: TGCGCCAGCAGCCAATCCTATCAGGGCACTGAAGCTTTCTTT; CDR3: CASSQSYQGTEAFF
J: TRBJ2-2; D: .; size: .; V: TRBV4-3; DNA: TGCGCCAGCAGCCAAGAAGCCCGGGTCACGGGGGAGCTGTTTTTT; CDR3: CASSQEARVTGELFF
J: TRBJ2-5; D: .; size: .; V: TRBV12-5; DNA: TGTGCTAGTGGTTCAAAAAACTCGGGGGGCGAGACCCAGTACTTC; CDR3: CASGSKNSGGETQYF
J: TRBJ1-1; D: TRBD1; size: .; V: TRBV27; DNA: TGTGCCAGCAGTTTCCGACCGACAGGGCGGATCATGAACACTGAAGCTTTCTTT; CDR3: CASSFRPTGRIMNTEAFF
J: TRBJ2-5; D: .; size: .; V: TRBV6-5; DNA: TGTGCCAGCAGTTCCGCCGGGACTGGGGAAAAGACCCAGTACTTC; CDR3: CASSSAGTGEKTQYF
J: TRBJ1-2; D: TRBD1; size: .; V: TRBV11-2; DNA: TGTGCCAGCAATCAACCCGGGACAGGGGCCTATGGCTACACCTTC; CDR3: CASNQPGTGAYGYTF
J: TRBJ2-1; D: TRBD1; size: .; V: TRBV19; DNA: TGTGCCAGTAGTACCGAGACAGGGTACAGTGAGCAGTTCTTC; CDR3: CASSTETGYSEQFF
J: TRBJ1-1; D: .; size: .; V: TRBV7-2; DNA: TGTGCCAGCAGCCTCTGGGACACCGTGAAGGCTTTCTTT; CDR3: CASSLWDTVKAFF
J: TRBJ1-2; D: .; size: .; V: TRBV5-6; DNA: TGTGCCAGCAGCTTCAGGGTCGACACAGACTACACCTTC; CDR3: CASSFRVDTDYTF
J: TRBJ2-5; D: .; size: .; V: TRBV19; DNA: TGTGCCAGTAGTATGCAGGGGGGAAAAGAGACCCAGTACTTC; CDR3: CASSMQGGKETQYF
J: TRBJ2-2; D: TRBD1; size: .; V: TRBV30; DNA: TGTGCCTGGACTCGACAGGGGGATACGGGGGAGCTGTTTTTT; CDR3: CAWTRQGDTGELFF
J: TRBJ1-3; D: TRBD1; size: .; V: TRBV28; DNA: TGTGCCAGCAGTTTTCAGGGGGCCGGTGGAAACACCATATATTTT; CDR3: CASSFQGAGGNTIYF
J: TRBJ1-4; D: TRBD1; size: .; V: TRBV4-3; DNA: TGCGCCAGCAGCCGGGGGACAGGGGGCTCAGGCCTTAATGAAAAACTGTTTTTT; CDR3: CASSRGTGGSGLNEKLFF
J: TRBJ2-1; D: TRBD1; size: once; V: TRBV9; DNA: TGTGCCAGCAGCCTCTCGAGTGAGACAGGGAGCTCCTACAATGAGCAGTTCTTC; CDR3: CASSLSSETGSSYNEQFF
J: TRBJ2-4; D: .; size: once; V: TRBV29-1; DNA: TGCAGCGTTGACGGGTTGGGGGGGCCGGGGGACATTCAGTACTTC; CDR3: CSVDGLGGPGDIQYF
J: TRBJ2-7; D: .; size: .; V: TRBV11-2; DNA: TGTGCCAGCAGCGGGCAGGGCCCCTACGAGCAGTACTTC; CDR3: CASSGQGPYEQYF
J: TRBJ1-1; D: .; size: .; V: TRBV30; DNA: TGTGCCTGGAGTGTAGCCCGGGGATCGGCTTTCTTT; CDR3: CAWSVARGSAFF
J: TRBJ1-2; D: .; size: .; V: TRBV19; DNA: TGTGCCAGTAGCAGGCAGGGGAACAGCTATGGCTACACCTTC; CDR3: CASSRQGNSYGYTF
J: TRBJ2-5; D: .; size: .; V: TRBV4-3; DNA: TGCGCCAGCAGCCAAGATTATACCGGGACACGGGTTTTGACCCAGTACTTC; CDR3: CASSQDYTGTRVLTQYF
J: TRBJ2-7; D: TRBD1; size: .; V: TRBV7-9; DNA: TGTGCCAGCAGCTTACGAGGGGGCTCCGAGCAGTACTTC; CDR3: CASSLRGGSEQYF
J: TRBJ2-3; D: .; size: .; V: TRBV5-6; DNA: TGTGCCAGCAGCTTGGAACAGTTCACAGATACGCAGTATTTT; CDR3: CASSLEQFTDTQYF
J: TRBJ1-6; D: .; size: .; V: TRBV18; DNA: TGTGCCAGCTCCTGGTCTAACGATAATTCACCCCTCCACTTT; CDR3: CASSWSNDNSPLHF
J: TRBJ1-1; D: .; size: .; V: TRBV9; DNA: TGTGCCAGCAGCGCAAGATACATGAACACTGAAGCTTTCTTT; CDR3: CASSARYMNTEAFF
J: TRBJ1-1; D: .; size: .; V: TRBV19; DNA: TGTGCCAGTAGTATACGAGGGCTTAACACTGAAGCTTTCTTT; CDR3: CASSIRGLNTEAFF
J: TRBJ1-4; D: .; size: .; V: TRBV9; DNA: TGTGCCAGCAGCTTATCGGGAAGACTCAATGAAAAACTGTTTTTT; CDR3: CASSLSGRLNEKLFF
J: TRBJ1-3; D: .; size: .; V: TRBV6-5; DNA: TGTGCCAGCAGTCTAACTCTATCGGCTGGAAACACCATATATTTT; CDR3: CASSLTLSAGNTIYF
J: TRBJ2-7; D: .; size: .; V: TRBV7-2; DNA: TGTGCCAGCAGCCGGGGGACAGTGTCCTACGAGCAGTACTTC; CDR3: CASSRGTVSYEQYF
J: TRBJ2-2; D: .; size: .; V: TRBV6-5; DNA: TGTGCCAGCAGTTACGAGCCAGGGTTGAGCACCGGGGAGCTGTTTTTT; CDR3: CASSYEPGLSTGELFF
J: TRBJ2-5; D: .; size: .; V: TRBV7-2; DNA: TGTGCCAGCAGCTTAGCGGGCCAGGCTCGGCAAGAGACCCAGTACTTC; CDR3: CASSLAGQARQETQYF
J: TRBJ1-4; D: .; size: .; V: TRBV2; DNA: TGTGCCAGCAAATGGGGGGTAGCAACTAATGAAAAACTGTTTTTT; CDR3: CASKWGVATNEKLFF